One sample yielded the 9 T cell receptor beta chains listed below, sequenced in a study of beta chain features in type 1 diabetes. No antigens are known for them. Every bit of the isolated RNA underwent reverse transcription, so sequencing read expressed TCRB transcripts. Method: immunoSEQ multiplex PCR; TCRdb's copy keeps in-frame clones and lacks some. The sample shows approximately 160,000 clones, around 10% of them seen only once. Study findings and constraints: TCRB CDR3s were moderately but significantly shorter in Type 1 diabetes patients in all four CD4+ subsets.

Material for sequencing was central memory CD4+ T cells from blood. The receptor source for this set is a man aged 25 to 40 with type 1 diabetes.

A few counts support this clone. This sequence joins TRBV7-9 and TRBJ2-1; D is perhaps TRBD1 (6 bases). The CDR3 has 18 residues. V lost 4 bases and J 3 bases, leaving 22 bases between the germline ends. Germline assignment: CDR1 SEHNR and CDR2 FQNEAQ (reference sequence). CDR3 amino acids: CASSSARGQNAGYNEQFF. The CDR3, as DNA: TGTGCCAGCAGCTCAGCGAGAGGACAGAATGCTGGCTACAATGAGCAGTTCTTC.

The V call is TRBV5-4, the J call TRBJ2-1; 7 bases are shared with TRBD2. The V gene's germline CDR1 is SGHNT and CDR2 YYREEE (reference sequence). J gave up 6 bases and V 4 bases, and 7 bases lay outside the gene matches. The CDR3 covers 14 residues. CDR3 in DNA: TGTGCCAGCAGCGTCCTGGGCGGGAGCAATGAGCAGTTCTTC. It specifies CASSVLGGSNEQFF. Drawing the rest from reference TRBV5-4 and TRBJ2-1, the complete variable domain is ETGVTQSPTHLIKTRGQQVTLRCSSQSGHNTVSWYQQALGQGPQFIFQYYREEENGRGNFPPRFSGLQFPNYSSELNVNALELDDSALYLCASSVLGGSNEQFFGPGTRLTVL.

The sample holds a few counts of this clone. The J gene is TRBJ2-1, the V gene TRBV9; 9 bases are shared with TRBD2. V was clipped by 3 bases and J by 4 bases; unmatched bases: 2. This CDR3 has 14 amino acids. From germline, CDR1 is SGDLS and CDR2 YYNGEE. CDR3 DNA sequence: TGTGCCAGCAGCGAGACTAGCGGATACAATGAGCAGTTCTTC. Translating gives CASSETSGYNEQFF.

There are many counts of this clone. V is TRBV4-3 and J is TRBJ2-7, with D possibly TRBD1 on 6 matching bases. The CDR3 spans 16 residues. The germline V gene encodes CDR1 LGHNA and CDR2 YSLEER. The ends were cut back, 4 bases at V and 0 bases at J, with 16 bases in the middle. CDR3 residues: CASSLGTPINSYEQYF. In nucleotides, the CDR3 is TGCGCCAGCAGCCTCGGGACACCGATTAACTCCTACGAGCAGTACTTC.

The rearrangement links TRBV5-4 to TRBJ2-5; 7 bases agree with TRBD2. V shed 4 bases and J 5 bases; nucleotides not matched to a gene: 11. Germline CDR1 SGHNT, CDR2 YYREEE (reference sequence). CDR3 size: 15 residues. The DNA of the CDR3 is TGTGCCAGCAGCCGCTGGGGAGGGGCTAGGGAGACCCAGTACTTC. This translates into CASSRWGGARETQYF.

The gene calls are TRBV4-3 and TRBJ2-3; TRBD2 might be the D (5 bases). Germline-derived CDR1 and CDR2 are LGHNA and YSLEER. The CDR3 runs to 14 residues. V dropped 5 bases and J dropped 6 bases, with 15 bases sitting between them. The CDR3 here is CASSVRAGGDTQYF. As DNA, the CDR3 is TGCGCCAGCAGCGTGCGGGCTGGCGGGGATACGCAGTATTTT.

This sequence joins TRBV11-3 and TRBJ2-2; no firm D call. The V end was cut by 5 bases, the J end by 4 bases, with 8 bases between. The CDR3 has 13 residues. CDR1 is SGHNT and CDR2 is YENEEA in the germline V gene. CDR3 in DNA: TGTGCCAGCAGCCGAGAGTTCACCGGGGAGCTGTTTTTT. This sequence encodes CASSREFTGELFF. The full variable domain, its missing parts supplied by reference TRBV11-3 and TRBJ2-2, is EAGVVQSPRYKIIEKKQPVAFWCNPISGHNTLYWYLQNLGQGPELLIRYENEEAVDDSQLPKDRFSAERLKGVDSTLKIQPAELGDSAVYLCASSREFTGELFFGEGSRLTVL.

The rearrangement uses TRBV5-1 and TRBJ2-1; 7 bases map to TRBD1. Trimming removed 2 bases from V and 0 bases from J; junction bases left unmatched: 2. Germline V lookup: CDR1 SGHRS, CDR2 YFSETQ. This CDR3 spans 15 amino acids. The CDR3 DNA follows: TGCGCCAGCAGCTTAGGGACAGCCTCCTACAATGAGCAGTTCTTC. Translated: CASSLGTASYNEQFF.

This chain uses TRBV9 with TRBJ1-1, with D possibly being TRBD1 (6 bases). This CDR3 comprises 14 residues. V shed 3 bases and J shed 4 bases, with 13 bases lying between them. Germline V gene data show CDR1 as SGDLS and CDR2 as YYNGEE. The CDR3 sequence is CASSEQGSGTEAFF. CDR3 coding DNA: TGTGCCAGCAGCGAACAGGGTTCGGGCACTGAAGCTTTCTTT.